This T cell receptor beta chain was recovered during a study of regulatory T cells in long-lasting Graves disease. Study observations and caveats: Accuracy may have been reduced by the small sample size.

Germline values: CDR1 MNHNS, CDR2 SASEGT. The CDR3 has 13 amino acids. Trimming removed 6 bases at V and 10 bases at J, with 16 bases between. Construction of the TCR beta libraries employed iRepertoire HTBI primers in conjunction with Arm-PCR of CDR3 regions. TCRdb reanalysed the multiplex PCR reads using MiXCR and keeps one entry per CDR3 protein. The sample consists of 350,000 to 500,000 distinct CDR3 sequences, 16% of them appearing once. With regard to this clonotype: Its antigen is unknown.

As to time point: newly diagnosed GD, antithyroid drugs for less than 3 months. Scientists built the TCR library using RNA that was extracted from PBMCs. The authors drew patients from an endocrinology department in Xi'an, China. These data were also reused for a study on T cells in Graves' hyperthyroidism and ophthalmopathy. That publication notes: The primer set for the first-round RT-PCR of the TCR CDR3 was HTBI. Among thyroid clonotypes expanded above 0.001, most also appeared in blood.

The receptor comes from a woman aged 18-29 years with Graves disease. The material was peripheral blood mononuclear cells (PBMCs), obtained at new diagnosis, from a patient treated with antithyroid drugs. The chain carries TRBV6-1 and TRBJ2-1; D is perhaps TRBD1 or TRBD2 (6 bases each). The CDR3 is CASRNGGGREQFF. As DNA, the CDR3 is TGTGCCAGCAGAAACGGTGGGGGGCGGGAGCAGTTCTTC.